The entry that follows covers one TCR beta chain sequence. The time point: pretreatment peripheral blood. This sample is part of a study of PD-L1 blockade in urothelial cancer. The V and J ends lost 2 bases and 7 bases respectively, with 9 bases between them. Germline CDR1 is SGHAT and CDR2 is FQDESV (reference sequence). The CDR3 is made up of 12 amino acids. Sequencing was performed with immunoSEQ multiplex PCR; in TCRdb, only in-frame clones are kept and a portion is missing. The repertoire holds about 63,000 clones, approximately 81% seen once, with 3.2% in the top ten. The sequences come from PBMCs, collected around atezolizumab (anti-PD-L1) treatment. The chain is built from TRBV11-1 and TRBJ2-7; perhaps TRBD1 as D (6 bases). This TCR came from a man between 70 and 80 years old with urothelial cancer. This chain's CDR3 is CASSLNREEQYF. CDR3 sequence (DNA): TGTGCCAGCAGCTTAAACAGGGAAGAGCAGTACTTC. Full variable domain (missing parts from reference TRBV11-1 and TRBJ2-7): EAEVAQSPRYKITEKSQAVAFWCDPISGHATLYWYRQILGQGPELLVQFQDESVVDDSQLPKDRFSAERLKGVDSTLKIQPAELGDSAMYLCASSLNREEQYFGPGTRLTVT.